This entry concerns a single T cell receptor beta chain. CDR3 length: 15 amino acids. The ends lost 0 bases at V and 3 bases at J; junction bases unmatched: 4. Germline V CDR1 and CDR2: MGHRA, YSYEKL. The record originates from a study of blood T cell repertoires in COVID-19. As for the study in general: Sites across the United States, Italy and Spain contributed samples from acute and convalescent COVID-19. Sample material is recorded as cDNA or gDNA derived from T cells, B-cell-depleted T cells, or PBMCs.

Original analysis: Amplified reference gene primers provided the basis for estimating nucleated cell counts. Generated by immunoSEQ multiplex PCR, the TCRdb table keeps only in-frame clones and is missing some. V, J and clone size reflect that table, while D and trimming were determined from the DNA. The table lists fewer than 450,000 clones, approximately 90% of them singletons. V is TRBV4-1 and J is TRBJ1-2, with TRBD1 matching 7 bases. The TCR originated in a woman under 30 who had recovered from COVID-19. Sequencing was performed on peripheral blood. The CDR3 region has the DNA TGCGCCAGCAGCCAAGACCCCGGACAGGACTATGGCTACACCTTC. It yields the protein CASSQDPGQDYGYTF.